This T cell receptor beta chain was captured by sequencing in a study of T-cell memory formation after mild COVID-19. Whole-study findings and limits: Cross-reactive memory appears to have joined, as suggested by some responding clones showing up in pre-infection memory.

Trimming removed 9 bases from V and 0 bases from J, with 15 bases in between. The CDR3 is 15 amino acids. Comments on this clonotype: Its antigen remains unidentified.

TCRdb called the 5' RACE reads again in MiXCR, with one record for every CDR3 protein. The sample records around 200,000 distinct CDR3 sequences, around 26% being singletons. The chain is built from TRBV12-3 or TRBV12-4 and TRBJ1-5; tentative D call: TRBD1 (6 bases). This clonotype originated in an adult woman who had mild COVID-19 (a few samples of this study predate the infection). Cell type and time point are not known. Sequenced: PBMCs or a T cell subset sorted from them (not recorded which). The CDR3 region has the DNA TGTGCCAGTAGTGGACAGCTTTATAGCAATCAGCCCCAGCATTTT. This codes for CASSGQLYSNQPQHF.